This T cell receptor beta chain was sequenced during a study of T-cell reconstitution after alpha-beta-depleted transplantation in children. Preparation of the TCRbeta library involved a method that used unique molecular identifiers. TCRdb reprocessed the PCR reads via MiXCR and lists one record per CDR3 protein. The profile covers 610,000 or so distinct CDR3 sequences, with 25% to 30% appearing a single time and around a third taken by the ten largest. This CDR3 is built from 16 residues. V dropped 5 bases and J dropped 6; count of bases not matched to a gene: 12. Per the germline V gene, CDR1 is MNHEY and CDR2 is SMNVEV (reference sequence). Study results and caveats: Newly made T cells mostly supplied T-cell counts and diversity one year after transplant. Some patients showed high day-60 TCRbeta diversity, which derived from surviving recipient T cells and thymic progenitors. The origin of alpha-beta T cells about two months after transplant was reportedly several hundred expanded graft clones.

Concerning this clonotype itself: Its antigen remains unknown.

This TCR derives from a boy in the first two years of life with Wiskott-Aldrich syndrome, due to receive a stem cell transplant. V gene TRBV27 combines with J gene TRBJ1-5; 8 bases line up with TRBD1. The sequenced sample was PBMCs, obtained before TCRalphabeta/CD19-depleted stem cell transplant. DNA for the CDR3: TGTGCCAGCAGTCCATACATGACAGGGGCACGTCAGCCCCAGCATTTT. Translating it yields CASSPYMTGARQPQHF.